The sequence of this T cell receptor beta chain was determined in a study of T cells in localized non-small cell lung cancer. Study outcomes and limitations: Turning up in adjacent lung were a median approximately 50 of the top 100 tumor clones.

Sequenced by immunoSEQ multiplex PCR; TCRdb stores in-frame clones only, minus some. The repertoire has tens of thousands of clones, 80% to 90% of them found once; the top ten carry 0.9% to 1.4%. Trimming pared 7 bases from V and 0 bases from J, leaving 13 bases between. Germline CDR1 reads GTSNPN; CDR2 reads SVGIG (reference sequence). This CDR3 comprises 14 residues. In its sample, this clone was seen a few times. Its antigen remains unidentified. The rearrangement joins TRBV30 to TRBJ1-3; D is uncertain. This specimen was peripheral blood, taken before any cancer treatment. This sequence was found in a woman aged 35 to 70 with stage I lung adenocarcinoma. CDR3 DNA sequence: TGTGCCTTGCTCCCGGACGGCTCTGGAAACACCATATATTTT. Translated, it gives CALLPDGSGNTIYF.